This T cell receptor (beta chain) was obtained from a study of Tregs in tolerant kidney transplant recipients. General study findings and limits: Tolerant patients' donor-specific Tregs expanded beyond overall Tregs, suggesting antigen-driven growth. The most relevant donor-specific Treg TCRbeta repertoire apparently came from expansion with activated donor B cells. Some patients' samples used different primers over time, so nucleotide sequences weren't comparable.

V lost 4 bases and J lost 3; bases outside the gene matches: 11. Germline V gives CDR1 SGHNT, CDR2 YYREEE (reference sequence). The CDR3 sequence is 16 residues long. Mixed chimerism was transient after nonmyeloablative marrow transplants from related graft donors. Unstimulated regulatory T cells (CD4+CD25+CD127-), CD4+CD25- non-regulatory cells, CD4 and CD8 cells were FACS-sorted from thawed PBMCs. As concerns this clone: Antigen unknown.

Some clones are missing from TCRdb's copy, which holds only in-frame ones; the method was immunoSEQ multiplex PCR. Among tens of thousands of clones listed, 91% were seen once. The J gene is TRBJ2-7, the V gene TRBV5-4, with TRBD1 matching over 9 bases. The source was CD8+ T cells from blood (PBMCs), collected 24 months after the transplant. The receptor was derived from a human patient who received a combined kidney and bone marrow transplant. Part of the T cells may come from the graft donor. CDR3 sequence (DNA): TGTGCCAGCAGCCCCTCTCGGGGACAGGGTGTCTACGAGCAGTACTTC. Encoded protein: CASSPSRGQGVYEQYF.